These 26 T cell receptor beta chains came from one sample sequenced in a study of high-grade serous ovarian cancer treatment subgroups. Measured with immunoSEQ multiplex PCR; TCRdb has only the in-frame clones, and not every one. This sample has more than 4,000 clones, with approximately 80% found just once. Tumor samples were taken before definitive surgery or chemotherapy. Source material: tumor tissue. The receptors originated from a human donor with high-grade serous ovarian cancer.

V gene TRBV19 combines with J gene TRBJ1-1; 7 bases fit TRBD1. This CDR3 is built from 15 residues. CDR1 and CDR2 from the germline V gene are LNHDA and SQIVND (reference sequence). The V segment lost 7 bases and the J segment 8 bases; nucleotides outside the gene matches: 16. Here the CDR3 DNA reads TGTGCCAGTAAACCTTACCACCTCCCGGGACAGGAAGCTTTCTTT. Translation gives CASKPYHLPGQEAFF.

This clone turned up a few times. This sequence joins TRBV28 and TRBJ2-1; maybe TRBD2 (7 bases). The V gene lost 6 bases and the J gene lost 3 bases, with 21 bases spanning the gap. This CDR3 has 17 amino acids. The V gene's germline CDR1 is MDHEN and CDR2 SYDVKM. The CDR3 reads CASSPSAGAGDYNEQFF. The DNA for the CDR3 is TGTGCCAGCAGCCCTTCCGCGGGGGCGGGTGACTACAATGAGCAGTTCTTC. The entire variable domain, with the rest obtained from reference TRBV28 and TRBJ2-1, is as follows: DVKVTQSSRYLVKRTGEKVFLECVQDMDHENMFWYRQDPGLGLRLIYFSYDVKMKEKGDIPEGYSVSREKKERFSLILESASTNQTSMYLCASSPSAGAGDYNEQFFGPGTRLTVL.

About this clone: In the same sample, other DNA sequences code for this CDR3. The V and J genes are TRBV30 and TRBJ2-5, with D possibly TRBD2 on 5 matching bases. This CDR3 is built from 13 residues. The V end was cut by 1 base, the J end by 2 bases, with 8 bases between. Looked up from germline, CDR1 is GTSNPN and CDR2 is SVGIG (reference sequence). CDR3 sequence: CAWSGGVQETQYF. CDR3 in DNA: TGTGCCTGGAGTGGGGGAGTGCAAGAGACCCAGTACTTC.

This chain uses TRBV18 with TRBJ1-6, with 8 bases identical to TRBD1. The CDR3 contains 18 residues. V shed 1 base and J 0 bases; nucleotides not matched to a gene: 5. Looked up from germline, CDR1 is KGHSH and CDR2 is LQKENI. This CDR3 is CASSPQGQDRSYNSPLHF. CDR3 DNA sequence: TGTGCCAGCTCACCACAGGGACAGGACCGCTCCTATAATTCACCCCTCCACTTT. Using reference TRBV18 and TRBJ1-6 for the parts outside the CDR3, the full variable domain is NAGVMQNPRHLVRRRGQEARLRCSPMKGHSHVYWYRQLPEEGLKFMVYLQKENIIDESGMPKERFSAEFPKEGPSILRIQQVVRGDSAAYFCASSPQGQDRSYNSPLHFGNGTRLTVT.

CDR3 coding DNA: TGTGCCAGCAGCTCAAGCGGGGGGCCCTACGAGCAGTACTTC. Amino acids: CASSSSGGPYEQYF. The chain couples TRBV5-5 to TRBJ2-7; 9 bases are a match to TRBD2. J was trimmed by 2 bases and V by 3 bases; bases with no gene match: 3. CDR3 length: 14 amino acids. Germline lookup yields CDR1 SGHKS and CDR2 YYEKEE (reference sequence).

The chain combines TRBV25-1 with TRBJ1-6, with a tentative D call TRBD1 (5 bases). The CDR3 has 13 amino acids. Germline V gene data show CDR1 as MGHDK and CDR2 as SYGVNS. V dropped 3 bases and J dropped 7 bases, with 7 bases sitting between them. CDR3 loop: CASSEAGNSPLHF. In nucleotides, the CDR3 is TGTGCCAGCAGTGAGGCAGGGAATTCACCCCTCCACTTT.

This chain joins TRBV4-1 and TRBJ1-4, with D unclear. CDR1 and CDR2 (germline): MGHRA, YSYEKL. The CDR3 runs 12 residues. V was clipped by 1 base and J by 7 bases, with 4 bases between them. As DNA, the CDR3 is TGCGCCAGCAGCCAAGTGGGTGAAAAACTGTTTTTT. It is translated as CASSQVGEKLFF.

This clone is classed as large. The chain is built from TRBV9 and TRBJ2-5; 7 bases are shared with TRBD1. Germline lookup yields CDR1 SGDLS and CDR2 YYNGEE. V shed 3 bases and J 4 bases; nucleotides not matched to a gene: 3. The CDR3 covers 13 residues. The CDR3, as DNA: TGTGCCAGCAGCGGACGACAGGGAGAGACCCAGTACTTC. This translates into CASSGRQGETQYF.

V is TRBV19 and J is TRBJ1-1, with D unresolved. This CDR3 contains 14 residues. Germline CDR1 and CDR2: LNHDA and SQIVND (reference sequence). V was clipped by 3 bases and J by 3 bases, with 11 bases between them. CDR3 sequence (DNA): TGTGCCAGTAGTATTACGGGGTCGGACACTGAAGCTTTCTTT. This gives the protein CASSITGSDTEAFF.

V gene TRBV7-6 combines with J gene TRBJ2-3; 15 bases are a match to TRBD2. The CDR3 runs 18 residues. Trimming removed 3 bases from V and 1 base from J; junction bases left unmatched: 5. The germline gives CDR1 SGHVS, CDR2 FNYEAQ. The CDR3 nucleotides read TGTGCCAGCAGCTTGGGACTAGCGGGGGGTGTGCGCACAGATACGCAGTATTTT. This sequence encodes CASSLGLAGGVRTDTQYF.

Note on this clone: Relative to the germline gene, one junction end is altered; a read error may explain this. The CDR3 loop is CACRGEFNTEAFF. In DNA form, the CDR3 reads TGTGCCTGCAGGGGAGAATTTAACACTGAAGCTTTCTTT. This chain connects TRBV2 to TRBJ1-1, with a possible D match to TRBD1 (6 bases). The CDR3 has 13 amino acids. CDR1 is SNHLY, CDR2 FYNNEI, per germline.

The rearrangement links TRBV27 to TRBJ1-4, with 10 bases fitting TRBD1. Germline V CDR1 and CDR2: MNHEY, SMNVEV (reference sequence). This CDR3 has 14 amino acids. The ends lost 6 bases at V and 7 bases at J; junction bases unmatched: 5. CDR3 amino acids: CASSPGQGTEKLFF. The CDR3 DNA reads as TGTGCCAGCAGCCCGGGACAGGGGACTGAAAAACTGTTTTTT. The complete variable domain, with remaining parts taken from reference TRBV27 and TRBJ1-4, reads EAQVTQNPRYLITVTGKKLTVTCSQNMNHEYMSWYRQDPGLGLRQIYYSMNVEVTDKGDVPEGYKVSRKEKRNFPLILESPSPNQTSLYFCASSPGQGTEKLFFGSGTQLSVL.

This clone was seen a few times. The chain uses TRBV4-2 and TRBJ1-5; 7 bases map to TRBD1. V gave up 0 bases and J gave up 6 bases; unmatched junction bases: 2. Germline CDR1 and CDR2: LGHNA and YNFKEQ. This CDR3 spans 14 amino acids. The CDR3 DNA reads as TGTGCCAGCAGCCAAGAGACAGGGATTCAGCCCCAGCATTTT. It codes for CASSQETGIQPQHF.

The J gene is TRBJ2-5, the V gene TRBV5-5; the match to TRBD2 covers 10 bases. Trimming took 4 bases from V and 7 from J; bases not matched to a gene: 13. CDR3 size: 16 residues. Germline V CDR1 and CDR2: SGHKS, YYEKEE (reference sequence). The DNA for the CDR3 is TGTGCCAGCAGCCCGTCGTCGACTAGCGGGCATGGGACCCAGTACTTC. Translation gives CASSPSSTSGHGTQYF.

The rearrangement joins TRBV5-4 to TRBJ2-2, with TRBD1 identical over 11 bases. CDR1 and CDR2 (germline): SGHNT, YYREEE (reference sequence). CDR3 length: 16 residues. Losses at the gene ends were 4 bases for V and 3 bases for J; bases not matched to a gene: 5. CDR3 sequence: CASSAGTGGDTGELFF. CDR3 DNA sequence: TGTGCCAGCAGCGCCGGGACAGGGGGAGACACCGGGGAGCTGTTTTTT.

The rearrangement joins TRBV5-6 to TRBJ1-2, with TRBD1 matching 11 bases. The CDR3 consists of 16 residues. The V gene's germline CDR1 is SGHDT and CDR2 YYEEEE. The V segment lost 4 bases and the J segment 8 bases; nucleotides outside the gene matches: 13. The CDR3 loop reads CASSPTQDRGLRGYTF. The DNA of the CDR3 is TGTGCCAGCAGCCCAACCCAGGACAGGGGGCTAAGGGGCTACACCTTC.

The J gene is TRBJ2-1, the V gene TRBV27; D possibly corresponds to TRBD1 (5 bases). The V end lost 6 bases, the J end lost 0 bases, and 18 bases lay between the germline ends. The CDR3 has 17 residues. Per the germline V gene, CDR1 is MNHEY and CDR2 is SMNVEV (reference sequence). The CDR3 DNA follows: TGTGCCAGCAGCTCTCAGGGTTTTAGTTCCTCCTACAATGAGCAGTTCTTC. It codes for CASSSQGFSSSYNEQFF.

The rearrangement uses TRBV7-6 and TRBJ1-2; D unresolved. This CDR3 region has 15 residues. Trimming removed 5 bases at V and 4 bases at J, with 17 bases between. Germline-derived CDR1 and CDR2 are SGHVS and FNYEAQ. CDR3 coding DNA: TGTGCCAGCAGCCCGGGGTCGGGCAGAAGCTATGGCTACACCTTC. This encodes CASSPGSGRSYGYTF.

The J gene is TRBJ2-5, the V gene TRBV30, with 16 bases lining up with TRBD2. This CDR3 is built from 17 residues. V gave up 0 bases and J gave up 9 bases; unmatched junction bases: 10. The germline V gene has CDR1 GTSNPN and CDR2 SVGIG (reference sequence). The CDR3 region is CAWSVRGLAGGSEAQYF. CDR3 nucleotides: TGTGCCTGGAGTGTTCGGGGACTAGCGGGGGGGAGTGAGGCCCAGTACTTC.

The V and J genes are TRBV29-1 and TRBJ1-2; unclear D gene. CDR3 length: 15 residues. Germline CDR1 SQVTM, CDR2 ANQGSEA. V was shortened by 3 bases and J by 4 bases, with 18 bases between the two germline ends. The CDR3 loop is CSVEPTQTTRYGYTF. CDR3 bases: TGCAGCGTTGAGCCCACCCAGACTACACGCTATGGCTACACCTTC.

This clone appeared a single time. This chain connects TRBV27 to TRBJ1-2; TRBD1 aligns across 8 bases. CDR1 and CDR2 (germline): MNHEY, SMNVEV (reference sequence). The V segment lost 5 bases and the J segment 7 bases; nucleotides outside the gene matches: 12. The CDR3 length is 15 residues. The CDR3 loop reads CASSLTVTGVGGYTF. DNA of the CDR3: TGTGCCAGCAGTCTAACGGTGACAGGGGTTGGTGGCTACACCTTC.

V gene TRBV7-9 combines with J gene TRBJ2-1, with D tentatively TRBD1 (7 bases). CDR1 and CDR2 from the germline V gene are SEHNR and FQNEAQ (reference sequence). This CDR3 region has 14 residues. V was pared by 1 base and J by 7 bases, with 11 bases between. The chain's CDR3 is CASSLVQGGNEQFF. CDR3 DNA sequence: TGTGCCAGCAGCTTAGTTCAGGGGGGAAATGAGCAGTTCTTC.

This chain connects TRBV10-3 to TRBJ1-1; 8 nucleotides agree with TRBD1. The CDR3 extends over 15 amino acids. The germline V gene has CDR1 ENHRY and CDR2 SYGVKD. Germline trimming cut 4 bases from V and 1 base from J; bases unmatched to any gene: 5. The CDR3 nucleotides read TGTGCCATCAGTGCCAGGGGGCGCGGGAACACTGAAGCTTTCTTT. Its protein product is CAISARGRGNTEAFF.

The CDR3 loop reads CASSTPSTWTALEPEAFF. CDR3 nucleotides: TGTGCCAGCAGCACCCCTAGCACGTGGACAGCCTTAGAACCTGAAGCTTTCTTT. The chain couples TRBV9 to TRBJ1-1; a weak D match, TRBD1 (6 bases). This CDR3 region has 18 residues. The V end lost 4 bases, the J end lost 6 bases, and 28 bases lay between the germline ends. The V gene's germline CDR1 is SGDLS and CDR2 YYNGEE.

This rearrangement joins TRBV19 to TRBJ1-4; maybe TRBD1 (5 bases). V was cut by 3 bases and J by 8 bases, with 13 bases left in between. The CDR3 extends over 14 amino acids. Germline V CDR1 and CDR2: LNHDA, SQIVND (reference sequence). This chain's CDR3 is CASSIGRVEEKLFF. In DNA form, the CDR3 reads TGTGCCAGTAGTATCGGCAGGGTTGAAGAAAAACTGTTTTTT.

The rearrangement joins TRBV12-2 to TRBJ2-7; the table gives TRBD1 as D, unverified against the DNA. TRBV12-2 represents a pseudogene. CDR3 length: 16 residues. The CDR3 DNA reads as TGTGCAAGTCGCTTAGTACTGGGCAGGAAGTCCTACGAGCAGTACTTC. Protein sequence: CASRLVLGRKSYEQYF.